This TCR beta chain was captured in a study of human T cells and chemical hapten exposure. Ten or more counts support this clonotype. Its antigen is not identified. The time point here: patch test 1, 2 weeks after DPC sensitization. This sample's treatment: therapeutic diphenylcyclopropenone sensitization with weekly scalp DPC. Researchers extracted total RNA from unfractionated whole blood. TCRdb analysed the RACE reads with MiXCR anew, one entry per CDR3 protein. The sample lists 300,000 to 400,000 distinct CDR3 sequences, approximately 6.3% occurring once. Trimming shortened V by 0 bases and J by 4 bases, and 6 bases separated the two germline ends. This CDR3 spans 13 amino acids. Germline lookup yields CDR1 ENHRY and CDR2 SYGVKD. Study-level results: There was a positive correlation between PT1 expanded TCR counts and patch test score. Following DPC sensitization, TCRs present above 1 in 1000 frequency showed no change.

The sequence was obtained from a woman between 18 and 29 years old with alopecia areata. Some clones in this sample may be carry-over from other donors' samples. The rearrangement uses TRBV10-3 and TRBJ2-5; D remains unclear. The specimen was whole blood, collected in connection with sensitization to the hapten diphenylcyclopropenone (DPC). CDR3 bases: TGTGCCATCAGTGAGTCGATGGGAGAGACCCAGTACTTC. Translating gives CAISESMGETQYF.